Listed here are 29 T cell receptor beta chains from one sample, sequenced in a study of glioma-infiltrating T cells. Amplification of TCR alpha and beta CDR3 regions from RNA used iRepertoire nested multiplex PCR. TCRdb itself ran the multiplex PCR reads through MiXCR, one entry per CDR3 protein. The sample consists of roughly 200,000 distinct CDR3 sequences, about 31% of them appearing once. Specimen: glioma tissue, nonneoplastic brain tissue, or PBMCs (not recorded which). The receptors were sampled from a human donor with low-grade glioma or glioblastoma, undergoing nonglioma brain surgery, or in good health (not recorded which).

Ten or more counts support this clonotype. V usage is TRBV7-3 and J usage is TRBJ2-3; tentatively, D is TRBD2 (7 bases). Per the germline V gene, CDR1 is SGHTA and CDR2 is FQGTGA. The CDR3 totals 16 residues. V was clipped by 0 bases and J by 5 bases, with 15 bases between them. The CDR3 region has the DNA TGTGCCAGCAGCTTAACAGGGGGTTCGGGAGGAGATACGCAGTATTTT. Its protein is CASSLTGGSGGDTQYF. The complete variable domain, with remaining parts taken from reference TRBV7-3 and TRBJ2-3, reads GAGVSQTPSNKVTEKGKYVELRCDPISGHTALYWYRQSLGQGPEFLIYFQGTGAADDSGLPNDRFFAVRPEGSVSTLKIQRTERGDSAVYLCASSLTGGSGGDTQYFGPGTRLTVL.

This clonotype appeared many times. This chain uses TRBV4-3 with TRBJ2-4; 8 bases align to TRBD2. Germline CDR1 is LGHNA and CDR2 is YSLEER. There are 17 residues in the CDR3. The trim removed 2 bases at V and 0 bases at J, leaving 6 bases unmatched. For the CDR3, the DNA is TGCGCCAGCAGCCAAACTCCAGCGGGGGTAGCCAAAAACATTCAGTACTTC. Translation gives CASSQTPAGVAKNIQYF.

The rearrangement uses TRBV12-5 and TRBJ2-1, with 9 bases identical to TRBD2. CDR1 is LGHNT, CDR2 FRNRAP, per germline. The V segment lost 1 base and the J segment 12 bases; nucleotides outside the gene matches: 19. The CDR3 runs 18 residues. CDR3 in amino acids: CASGLDILTSGGGFAQFF. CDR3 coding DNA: TGTGCTAGTGGTTTGGACATTTTGACTAGCGGAGGGGGGTTCGCGCAGTTCTTC.

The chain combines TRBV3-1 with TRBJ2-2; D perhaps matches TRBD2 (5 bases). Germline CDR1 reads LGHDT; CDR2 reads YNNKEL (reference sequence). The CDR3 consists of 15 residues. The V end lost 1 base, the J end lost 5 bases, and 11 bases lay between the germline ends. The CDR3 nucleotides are TGTGCCAGCAGCCAAGTCGCGGGTAAAACCGGGGAGCTGTTTTTT. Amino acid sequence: CASSQVAGKTGELFF.

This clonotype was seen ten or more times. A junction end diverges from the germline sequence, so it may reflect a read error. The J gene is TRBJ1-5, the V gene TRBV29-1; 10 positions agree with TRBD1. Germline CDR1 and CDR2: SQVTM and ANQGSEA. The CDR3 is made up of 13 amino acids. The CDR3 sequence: CSVGQGENRPQHF. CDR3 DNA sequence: TGCAGCGTCGGACAGGGGGAGAATCGGCCCCAGCATTTT.

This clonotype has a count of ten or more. The CDR3 DNA sequence: TGTGCCAGCAGTCTAACCTCTGTCGGAGGCAATGAGCAGTTCTTC. Amino acid sequence: CASSLTSVGGNEQFF. This chain connects TRBV2 to TRBJ2-1, with TRBD2 as a possible D gene (5 bases). Per germline, CDR1 SNHLY and CDR2 FYNNEI. Trimming removed 5 bases at V and 6 bases at J, with 17 bases between. The CDR3 runs 15 residues.

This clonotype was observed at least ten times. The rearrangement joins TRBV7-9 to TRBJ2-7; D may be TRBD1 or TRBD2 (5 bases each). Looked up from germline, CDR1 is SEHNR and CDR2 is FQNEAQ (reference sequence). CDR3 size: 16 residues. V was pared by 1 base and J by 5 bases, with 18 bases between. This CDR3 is CASSLGTTAERNEQYF. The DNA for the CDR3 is TGTGCCAGCAGCTTAGGAACGACAGCGGAAAGGAACGAGCAGTACTTC.

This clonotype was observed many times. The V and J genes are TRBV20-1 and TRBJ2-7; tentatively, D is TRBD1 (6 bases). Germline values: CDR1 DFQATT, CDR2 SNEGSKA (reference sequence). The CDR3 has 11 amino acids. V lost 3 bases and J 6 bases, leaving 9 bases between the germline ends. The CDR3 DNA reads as TGCAGTGCTAGTCTACAGGGCGAGCAGTACTTC. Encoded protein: CSASLQGEQYF.

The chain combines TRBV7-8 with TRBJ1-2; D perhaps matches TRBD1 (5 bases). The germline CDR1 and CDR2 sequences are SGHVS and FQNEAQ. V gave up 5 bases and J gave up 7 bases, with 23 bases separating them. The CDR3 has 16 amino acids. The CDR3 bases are TGTGCCAGCAGCCCCAGGCGAGCGCAGGGCCTTTCTGGCTACACCTTC. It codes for CASSPRRAQGLSGYTF.

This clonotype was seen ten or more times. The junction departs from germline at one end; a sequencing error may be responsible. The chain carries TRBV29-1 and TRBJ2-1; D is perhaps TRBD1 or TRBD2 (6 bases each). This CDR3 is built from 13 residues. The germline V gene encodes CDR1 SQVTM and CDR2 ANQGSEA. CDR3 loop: CSGGRRSSNEQFF. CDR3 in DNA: TGTAGTGGGGGGCGAAGGTCGTCGAATGAGCAGTTCTTC.

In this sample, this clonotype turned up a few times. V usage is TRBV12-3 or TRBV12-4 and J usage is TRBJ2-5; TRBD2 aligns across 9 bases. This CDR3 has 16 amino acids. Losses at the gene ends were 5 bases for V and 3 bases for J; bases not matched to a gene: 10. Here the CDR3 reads CASSPGALAGKETQYF. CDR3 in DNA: TGTGCCAGCAGTCCCGGTGCGCTAGCGGGGAAAGAGACCCAGTACTTC.

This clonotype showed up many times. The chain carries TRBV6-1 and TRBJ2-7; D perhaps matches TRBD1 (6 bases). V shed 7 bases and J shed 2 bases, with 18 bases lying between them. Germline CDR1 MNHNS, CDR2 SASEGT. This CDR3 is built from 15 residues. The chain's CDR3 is CASKETGGVAYEQYF. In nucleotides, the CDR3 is TGTGCCAGCAAAGAGACAGGTGGGGTAGCCTACGAGCAGTACTTC.

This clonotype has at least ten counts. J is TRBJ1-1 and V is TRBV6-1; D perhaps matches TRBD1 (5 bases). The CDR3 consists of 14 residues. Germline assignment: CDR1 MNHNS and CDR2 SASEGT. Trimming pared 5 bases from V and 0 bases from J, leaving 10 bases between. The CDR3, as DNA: TGTGCCAGCAGTCTGAGAGGGGTGAACACTGAAGCTTTCTTT. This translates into CASSLRGVNTEAFF.

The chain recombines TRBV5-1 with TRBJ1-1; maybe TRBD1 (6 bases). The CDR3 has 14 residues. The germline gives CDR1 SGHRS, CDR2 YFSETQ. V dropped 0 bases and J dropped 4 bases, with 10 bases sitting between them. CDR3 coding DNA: TGCGCCAGCAGCTTGGGGGGGCTGGTCACTGAAGCTTTCTTT. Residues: CASSLGGLVTEAFF.

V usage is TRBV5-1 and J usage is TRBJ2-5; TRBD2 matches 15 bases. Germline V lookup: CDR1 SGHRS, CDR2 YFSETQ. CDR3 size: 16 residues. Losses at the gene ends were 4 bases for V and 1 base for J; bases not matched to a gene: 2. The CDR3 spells CASSMGLAGGQETQYF. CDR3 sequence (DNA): TGCGCCAGCAGCATGGGACTAGCGGGAGGCCAAGAGACCCAGTACTTC.

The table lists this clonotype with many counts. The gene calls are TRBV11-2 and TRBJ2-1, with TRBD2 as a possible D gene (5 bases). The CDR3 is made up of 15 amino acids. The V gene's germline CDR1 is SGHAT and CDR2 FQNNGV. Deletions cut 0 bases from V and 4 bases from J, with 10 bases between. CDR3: CASSLDNGIYNEQFF. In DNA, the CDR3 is TGTGCCAGCAGCTTAGATAACGGGATATACAATGAGCAGTTCTTC.

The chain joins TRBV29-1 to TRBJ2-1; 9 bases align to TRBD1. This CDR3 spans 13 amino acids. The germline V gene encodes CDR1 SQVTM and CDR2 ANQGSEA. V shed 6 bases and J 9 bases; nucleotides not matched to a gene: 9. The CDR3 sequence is CSVAGTGYFEQFF. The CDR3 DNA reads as TGCAGCGTCGCCGGGACAGGGTATTTTGAGCAGTTCTTC.

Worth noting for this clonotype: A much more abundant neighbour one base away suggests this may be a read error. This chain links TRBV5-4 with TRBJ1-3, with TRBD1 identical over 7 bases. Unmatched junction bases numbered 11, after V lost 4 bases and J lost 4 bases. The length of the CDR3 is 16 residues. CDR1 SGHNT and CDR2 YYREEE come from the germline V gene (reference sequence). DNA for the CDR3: TGTGCCAGCAGCCTGGACCTACAGGGGAGAGGAAACACCATATATTTT. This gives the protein CASSLDLQGRGNTIYF.

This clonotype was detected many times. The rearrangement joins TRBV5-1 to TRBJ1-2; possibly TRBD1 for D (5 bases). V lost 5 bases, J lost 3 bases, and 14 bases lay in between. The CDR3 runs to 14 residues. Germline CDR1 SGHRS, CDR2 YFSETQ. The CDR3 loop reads CASSPRGSDYGYTF. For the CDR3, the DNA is TGCGCCAGCAGTCCTAGGGGATCTGACTATGGCTACACCTTC.

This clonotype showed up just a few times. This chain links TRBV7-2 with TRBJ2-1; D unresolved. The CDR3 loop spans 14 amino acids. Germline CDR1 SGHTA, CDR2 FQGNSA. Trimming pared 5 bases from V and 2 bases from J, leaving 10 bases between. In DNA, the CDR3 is TGTGCCAGCAGCCCCCAGACAACCTACAATGAGCAGTTCTTC. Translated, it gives CASSPQTTYNEQFF.

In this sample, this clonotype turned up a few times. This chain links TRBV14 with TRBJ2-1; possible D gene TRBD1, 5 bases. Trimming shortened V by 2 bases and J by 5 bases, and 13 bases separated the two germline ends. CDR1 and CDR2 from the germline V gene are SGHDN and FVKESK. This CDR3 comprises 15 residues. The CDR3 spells CASSQSWGSHNEQFF. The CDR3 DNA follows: TGTGCCAGCAGCCAAAGTTGGGGCTCTCACAATGAGCAGTTCTTC.

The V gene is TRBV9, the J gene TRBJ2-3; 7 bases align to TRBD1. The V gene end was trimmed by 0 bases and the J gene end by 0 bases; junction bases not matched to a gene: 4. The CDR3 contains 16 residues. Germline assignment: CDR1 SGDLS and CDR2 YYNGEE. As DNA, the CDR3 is TGTGCCAGCAGCGTAGGACAGGGAACTAGCACAGATACGCAGTATTTT. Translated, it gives CASSVGQGTSTDTQYF.

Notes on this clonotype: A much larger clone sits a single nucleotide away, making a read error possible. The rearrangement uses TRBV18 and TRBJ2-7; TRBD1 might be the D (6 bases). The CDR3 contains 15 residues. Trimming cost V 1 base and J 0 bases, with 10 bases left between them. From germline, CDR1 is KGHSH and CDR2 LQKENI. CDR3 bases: TGTGCCAGCTCACCACTCAGGGGTTGCTCCTACGAGCAGTACTTC. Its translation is CASSPLRGCSYEQYF.

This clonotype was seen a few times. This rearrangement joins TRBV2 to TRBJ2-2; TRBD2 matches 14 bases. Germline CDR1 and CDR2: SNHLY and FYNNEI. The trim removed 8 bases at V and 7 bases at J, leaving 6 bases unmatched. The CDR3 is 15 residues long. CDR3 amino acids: CASSGTSGSDGELFF. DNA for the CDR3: TGTGCCAGCTCAGGGACTAGCGGGAGCGACGGGGAGCTGTTTTTT.

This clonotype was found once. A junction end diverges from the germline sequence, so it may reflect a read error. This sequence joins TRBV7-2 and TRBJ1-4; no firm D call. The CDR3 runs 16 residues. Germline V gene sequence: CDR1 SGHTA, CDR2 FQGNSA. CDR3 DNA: TGCGCCAGCAGCCAAGCCAGACTCTCCGACTTTGAAAAACTGTTTTTT. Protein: CASSQARLSDFEKLFF.

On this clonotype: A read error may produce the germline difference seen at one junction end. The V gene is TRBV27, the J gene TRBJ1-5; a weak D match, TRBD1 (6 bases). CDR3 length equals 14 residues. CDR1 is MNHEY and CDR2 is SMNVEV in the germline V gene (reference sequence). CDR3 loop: CASSLTGTNQPQHF. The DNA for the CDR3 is TGTGCCAGCAGCTTGACAGGAACCAATCAGCCCCAGCATTTC.

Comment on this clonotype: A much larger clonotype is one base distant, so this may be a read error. The CDR3 coding sequence is TGTGCCAGCAGCCCTCAGGGGCAAACGGGGGAGCAGTACTTC. Its protein is CASSPQGQTGEQYF. The chain carries TRBV5-4 and TRBJ2-7; D perhaps matches TRBD1 (6 bases). CDR3 size: 14 residues. Between the trimmed V and J ends, which lost 4 bases and 7 bases, there was a span of 18 bases. From germline, CDR1 is SGHNT and CDR2 YYREEE (reference sequence).

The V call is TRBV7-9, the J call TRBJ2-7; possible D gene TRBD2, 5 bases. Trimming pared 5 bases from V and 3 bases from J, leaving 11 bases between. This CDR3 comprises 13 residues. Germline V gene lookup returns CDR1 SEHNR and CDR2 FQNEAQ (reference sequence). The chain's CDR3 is CASSQTNSYEQYF. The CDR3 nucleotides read TGTGCCAGCAGCCAGACTAATAGCTACGAGCAGTACTTC.

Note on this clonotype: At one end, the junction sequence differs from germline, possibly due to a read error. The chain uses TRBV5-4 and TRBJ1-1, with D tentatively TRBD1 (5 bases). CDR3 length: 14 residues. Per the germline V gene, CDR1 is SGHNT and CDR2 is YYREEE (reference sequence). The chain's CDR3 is CASRRDYGNTEVFF. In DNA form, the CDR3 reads TGTGCCAGCAGACGGGACTATGGGAACACTGAAGTTTTCTTT.